These T cell receptor beta chains were read from a single sample in a study of shared clonotypes between healthy human individuals. Only in-frame clones appear in the TCRdb table, and some are missing; sequencing was by immunoSEQ multiplex PCR. The sample lists about 1.5 million clones, approximately 97% occurring once. Material: naive CD4+ T cells sorted from blood. All receptors come from a man in his thirties or forties in good health. Each CDR3 is given with its conserved first and last residue. The order of the fields is D gene, V gene, J gene, CDR3 protein. D genes are given only for firm matches.

-	TRBV30	TRBJ1-5	CAWSLPVGGFHQPQHF
-	TRBV10-3	TRBJ2-4	CAISDGGTLAKNIQYF
-	TRBV18	TRBJ2-7	CASSPGTGSYEQYF
-	TRBV7-7	TRBJ2-1	CASSLSPTHNEQFF
-	TRBV27	TRBJ2-7	CASSLQFAFGEQYF
TRBD2	TRBV11-2	TRBJ2-1	CASSLDLSGRGYEQFF
TRBD1	TRBV2	TRBJ2-5	CASSVDRGPQETQYF
TRBD1	TRBV7-9	TRBJ2-7	CASSLGTGISYEQYF
-	TRBV28	TRBJ1-5	CASSLSGLRAGNQPQHF
TRBD2	TRBV30	TRBJ2-2	CALLGREVTGELFF
-	TRBV9	TRBJ2-5	CASSVSHRQDLETQYF
TRBD2	TRBV9	TRBJ2-1	CASSAGGLAGGEFF
TRBD2	TRBV10-3	TRBJ2-4	CAISGTSGGDIQYF
TRBD1	TRBV28	TRBJ1-5	CASRTGKAQPQHF
-	TRBV6-1	TRBJ1-5	CASSDISQPQHF
-	TRBV5-1	TRBJ2-6	CASSLGTGANVLTF
-	TRBV11-2	TRBJ2-4	CASSAKTSANIQYF
-	TRBV9	TRBJ2-2	CASSVATGQDTGELFF
TRBD2	TRBV9	TRBJ2-1	CASSVTPLAGESYNEQFF
-	TRBV6-6	TRBJ2-5	CASSFGGLQETQYF
-	TRBV6-4	TRBJ1-2	CASKHKDDYGYTF
TRBD2	TRBV9	TRBJ2-1	CASSVEGGRWLYNEQFF
-	TRBV28	TRBJ1-5	CASTPSGFNQPQHF
TRBD1	TRBV18	TRBJ1-1	CASSAQGTNTEAFF
-	TRBV4-3	TRBJ2-7	CASSPLRRRVKDYEQYF
-	TRBV28	TRBJ2-3	CASSPPIKPYTDTQYF
TRBD2	TRBV6-1	TRBJ2-7	CASSAGLAGGYEQYF
-	TRBV6-1	TRBJ2-7	CASSENPLGASYF
TRBD1	TRBV28	TRBJ2-7	CASSFGQATGYEQYF
TRBD1	TRBV23-1	TRBJ1-3	CASNLGTGETGNTIYF
-	TRBV29-1	TRBJ2-7	CSVVSDHPEQYF
-	TRBV7-2	TRBJ2-5	CASSLEKFTRETQYF
TRBD2	TRBV27	TRBJ2-7	CASSLLGVASGRYYEQYF
-	TRBV15	TRBJ2-1	CATSRGPPFYNEQFF
-	TRBV7-2	TRBJ2-7	CASSPGNNYEQYF
-	TRBV9	TRBJ1-1	CASSVKPGTEAFF
TRBD1	TRBV28	TRBJ1-5	CASSLFAGGGNQPQHF
TRBD2	TRBV7-9	TRBJ2-3	CASSLVLAGGGPDTQYF
-	TRBV18	TRBJ1-5	CASSPRRISDQPQHF
-	TRBV19	TRBJ2-4	CASRGHLTPGSRNIQYF
-	TRBV9	TRBJ2-1	CASNQRANFYNEQFF
-	TRBV9	TRBJ2-5	CASSGRELGETQYF
-	TRBV27	TRBJ2-5	CASSPSYAETQYF
-	TRBV4-1	TRBJ1-2	CASTRTENARYGYTF
-	TRBV18	TRBJ2-7	CASSPYGAGTSYEQYF